Shown below are 3 T cell receptor beta chains from a single sample sequenced in a study of T cell responses to AZD1222 COVID-19 vaccine. The data were produced by immunoSEQ multiplex PCR, yet TCRdb's version contains in-frame clones alone and is incomplete. The sample holds roughly 200,000 clones, just over 90% seen once. The sequences come from peripheral blood, collected 28 days after the second AZD1222 dose. The receptors come from an adult who received the AZD1222 COVID-19 vaccine.

The V call is TRBV24-1, the J call TRBJ2-1; 8 nucleotides match TRBD2. Germline CDR1 reads KGHDR; CDR2 reads SFDVKD. The CDR3 loop spans 15 amino acids. Germline trimming cut 5 bases from V and 8 bases from J; bases unmatched to any gene: 10. For the CDR3, the DNA is TGTGCCACCAGTGCGACGGGACTAGTCAGCTATGAGCAGTTCTTC. Amino acid sequence: CATSATGLVSYEQFF.

This sequence joins TRBV3-1 (or the pseudogene TRBV3-2) and TRBJ2-1; TRBD1 matches 7 bases. This CDR3 has 15 amino acids. Looked up from germline, CDR1 is LGHDT and CDR2 is YNNKEL (reference sequence). J lost 3 bases, V lost 2 bases, and 4 bases had no gene match. The DNA of the CDR3 is TGTGCCAGCAGCCAAAGGGGACAGAGCTACAATGAGCAGTTCTTC. This encodes CASSQRGQSYNEQFF.

This clone was detected only once. This CDR3 is CASSRWAENTGELFF. The CDR3 DNA reads as TGTGCCAGCAGCCGTTGGGCGGAGAACACCGGGGAGCTGTTTTTT. The chain has TRBV7-3 and TRBJ2-2; D is uncertain. V lost 5 bases and J lost 1, with 11 bases in between. Germline CDR1 is SGHTA and CDR2 is FQGTGA. The CDR3 is made up of 15 amino acids.